These 22 T cell receptor beta chains were sequenced from one sample in a study of early T cells in non-severe SARS-CoV-2 infection. TCRdb re-analysed the 5' RACE reads in MiXCR, keeping a single row per CDR3 protein. Counted here are more than 40,000 distinct CDR3 sequences, about 4% occurring once; the ten biggest clones make up over 3%. Material for sequencing was whole blood. These receptors were collected from an adult who was a healthcare worker with PCR-confirmed SARS-CoV-2 infection or an uninfected control (not recorded which).

There are many counts of this clonotype. This chain connects TRBV29-1 to TRBJ1-6, with TRBD1 matching over 7 bases. Trimming removed 3 bases from V and 7 bases from J; junction bases left unmatched: 18. Looked up from germline, CDR1 is SQVTM and CDR2 is ANQGSEA. CDR3 length equals 18 residues. The chain's CDR3 is CSVEFRDSLLLGNSPLHF. The CDR3, as DNA: TGCAGCGTTGAGTTCCGGGACAGTTTACTCTTGGGGAATTCACCCCTCCACTTT.

This clonotype was counted many times. J is TRBJ2-7 and V is TRBV28; D is uncertain. Germline CDR1 MDHEN, CDR2 SYDVKM. The CDR3 length is 13 residues. With 2 bases removed from V and 4 bases from J, the gap between germline ends came to 9 bases. CDR3 bases: TGTGCCAGCAGTTTACCCCAATCTTACGAGCAGTACTTC. Its translation is CASSLPQSYEQYF.

This chain joins TRBV9 and TRBJ2-2; perhaps TRBD1 as D (6 bases). The germline V gene encodes CDR1 SGDLS and CDR2 YYNGEE. CDR3 length equals 15 residues. V dropped 4 bases and J dropped 1 base, with 11 bases sitting between them. The CDR3 nucleotides read TGTGCCAGCAGCCTTGGGGGCCTGAACACCGGGGAGCTGTTTTTT. Amino acids: CASSLGGLNTGELFF.

Ten or more counts support this clonotype. The V call is TRBV11-3, the J call TRBJ1-1, with D perhaps TRBD1 (6 bases). The CDR3 consists of 13 residues. V was clipped by 5 bases and J by 3 bases, with 10 bases between them. The germline V gene encodes CDR1 SGHNT and CDR2 YENEEA. CDR3 coding DNA: TGTGCCAGCAGCCCACAGGGCTACACTGAAGCTTTCTTT. Translated: CASSPQGYTEAFF.

This clonotype has ten or more counts. The V gene is TRBV9, the J gene TRBJ2-1; D gene uncertain. V was trimmed by 0 bases and J by 8 bases, leaving 12 bases between them. Germline CDR1 reads SGDLS; CDR2 reads YYNGEE. This CDR3 has 14 residues. CDR3 loop: CASSVESRMDEQFF. Written as DNA, the CDR3 is TGTGCCAGCAGCGTAGAGTCGAGGATGGATGAGCAGTTCTTC.

This clonotype was observed at least ten times. The chain couples TRBV5-1 to TRBJ1-6; 9 nucleotides align to TRBD1. The CDR3 has 14 residues. Germline CDR1 is SGHRS and CDR2 is YFSETQ. J lost 4 bases, V lost 6 bases, and 2 bases had no gene match. The CDR3 region is CASTGQGYNSPLHF. CDR3 bases: TGCGCCAGCACCGGACAGGGGTATAATTCACCCCTCCACTTT.

In its sample, this clonotype was seen many times. V and J are TRBV6-1 and TRBJ1-3; weak D call: TRBD1 (5 bases). The CDR3 loop spans 15 amino acids. Deletions cut 1 base from V and 3 bases from J, with 10 bases between. The V gene's germline CDR1 is MNHNS and CDR2 SASEGT. In nucleotides, the CDR3 is TGTGCCAGCAGTGAAGATAAGGGGTTTGGAAACACCATATATTTT. Protein product: CASSEDKGFGNTIYF.

This clonotype has more than one count but fewer than ten. The V call is TRBV9, the J call TRBJ2-1, with 8 bases identical to TRBD1. This CDR3 is built from 16 residues. V lost 0 bases, J lost 1 base, and 3 bases stayed unmatched. The germline V gene encodes CDR1 SGDLS and CDR2 YYNGEE. In DNA, the CDR3 is TGTGCCAGCAGCGTAGCAGGGGGCAGTTCCTACAATGAGCAGTTCTTC. This sequence encodes CASSVAGGSSYNEQFF.

The V call is TRBV7-9, the J call TRBJ2-7; 9 bases map to TRBD2. Germline assignment: CDR1 SEHNR and CDR2 FQNEAQ (reference sequence). After removal of 4 bases from V and 1 base from J, the junction contained 5 bases not matched to a gene. This CDR3 region has 15 residues. The CDR3 coding sequence is TGTGCCAGCAGCTATAGCGGGAGTTTTTCCTACGAGCAGTACTTC. Protein product: CASSYSGSFSYEQYF.

This clonotype was detected many times. The chain carries TRBV10-3 and TRBJ2-1, with a tentative D call TRBD1 (6 bases). CDR1 and CDR2 from the germline V gene are ENHRY and SYGVKD. This CDR3 comprises 15 residues. Trimming removed 2 bases at V and 10 bases at J, with 18 bases between. In nucleotides, the CDR3 is TGTGCCATCAGTGAGCCTCAGAGGACGAGGGGGGAGCAGTTCTTC. It specifies CAISEPQRTRGEQFF.

At least ten counts were recorded for this clonotype. The genes are TRBV27 and TRBJ1-2; 11 bases line up with TRBD1. Trimming took 0 bases from V and 7 from J; bases not matched to a gene: 7. The CDR3 consists of 16 residues. The germline CDR1 and CDR2 sequences are MNHEY and SMNVEV (reference sequence). This chain's CDR3 is CASSLSGTGGPRGYTF. The CDR3 DNA is TGTGCCAGCAGTTTATCGGGGACAGGGGGTCCACGTGGCTACACCTTC.

This clonotype has at least ten counts. This chain connects TRBV30 to TRBJ1-6, with TRBD1 matching 8 bases. Germline-derived CDR1 and CDR2 are GTSNPN and SVGIG (reference sequence). V shed 1 base and J 8 bases; nucleotides not matched to a gene: 7. CDR3 size: 15 residues. CDR3 bases: TGTGCCTGGAGTGCCCGACAGGGGAGCCATTCACCCCTCCACTTT. Its translation is CAWSARQGSHSPLHF.

In its sample, this clonotype was seen many times. The genes are TRBV3-1 and TRBJ1-2, with D unclear. Germline lookup yields CDR1 LGHDT and CDR2 YNNKEL (reference sequence). The CDR3 sequence is 16 residues long. V lost 2 bases and J 3 bases, leaving 16 bases between the germline ends. The CDR3 coding sequence is TGTGCCAGCAGCCAACAGGTGCATGATATTGACTATGGCTACACCTTC. Protein: CASSQQVHDIDYGYTF.

This clonotype was picked up many times. The rearrangement joins TRBV7-3 to TRBJ2-3; a possible D gene is TRBD1 (5 bases). The germline CDR1 and CDR2 sequences are SGHTA and FQGTGA. This CDR3 has 15 residues. Trimming removed 1 base at V and 6 bases at J, with 14 bases between. CDR3 nucleotide sequence: TGTGCCAGCAGCTTAAGGGCAGGGCGACCCGATACGCAGTATTTT. It is translated as CASSLRAGRPDTQYF.

Notes on this clonotype: It may be a read error: a sequence one base away is much more abundant. The chain uses TRBV7-9 and TRBJ1-1; no clear D. This CDR3 contains 14 residues. The germline V gene encodes CDR1 SEHNR and CDR2 FQNEAQ (reference sequence). V was shortened by 8 bases and J by 9 bases, with 22 bases between the two germline ends. CDR3 bases: TGTGCCAGCGCCCCAGGTGAGCGCGTTCCAAAAGCTTTCTTT. Protein sequence: CASAPGERVPKAFF.

The table lists this clonotype with many counts. This rearrangement joins TRBV5-1 to TRBJ2-7, with D perhaps matching TRBD1 or TRBD2 (6 bases each). The germline V gene encodes CDR1 SGHRS and CDR2 YFSETQ. The CDR3 loop spans 15 amino acids. V was clipped by 0 bases and J by 0 bases, with 10 bases between them. This CDR3 reads CASSLEGGSSYEQYF. CDR3 nucleotides: TGCGCCAGCAGCTTGGAGGGGGGAAGCTCCTACGAGCAGTACTTC.

In this sample, this clonotype turned up many times. The gene calls are TRBV7-3 and TRBJ2-3, with 13 bases lining up with TRBD2. The V gene end was trimmed by 5 bases and the J gene end by 0 bases; junction bases not matched to a gene: 2. This CDR3 is built from 16 residues. Germline V gives CDR1 SGHTA, CDR2 FQGTGA. CDR3 sequence: CASSAGLAGSTDTQYF. The CDR3 bases are TGTGCCAGCAGCGCGGGACTAGCGGGGAGCACAGATACGCAGTATTTT.

This clonotype was observed many times. The chain uses TRBV7-6 and TRBJ1-2; maybe TRBD1 (5 bases). V lost 5 bases to trimming and J lost 5 bases, with 9 bases between them. From germline, CDR1 is SGHVS and CDR2 FNYEAQ. The CDR3 is made up of 12 amino acids. CDR3 bases: TGTGCCAGCAGCCCGGCAGGGTATGGCTACACCTTC. Its translation: CASSPAGYGYTF.

The chain couples TRBV20-1 to TRBJ2-1, with D possibly matching TRBD2 (6 bases). Looked up from germline, CDR1 is DFQATT and CDR2 is SNEGSKA (reference sequence). Trimming left V 8 bases short and J 7 bases short, with 18 bases between. The CDR3 is 13 amino acids. The CDR3 DNA is TGCAGTCCCTTGGGACTCAACGGGAATGAGCAGTTCTTC. Its translation: CSPLGLNGNEQFF.

This clonotype was counted ten times or more. The rearrangement uses TRBV12-3 or TRBV12-4 and TRBJ1-2, with no clear D. Trimming left V 3 bases short and J 1 base short, with 9 bases between. This CDR3 region has 14 residues. CDR3 loop: CASSFGRSNYGYTF. The CDR3 DNA reads as TGTGCCAGCAGTTTCGGTCGGAGTAACTATGGCTACACCTTC.

There are many counts of this clonotype. V and J are TRBV2 and TRBJ1-1, with D uncertain. The germline V gene encodes CDR1 SNHLY and CDR2 FYNNEI. Deletions cut 9 bases from V and 0 bases from J, with 14 bases between. This CDR3 comprises 14 residues. CDR3: CASHPSFMNTEAFF. The CDR3 DNA reads as TGTGCCAGTCATCCATCGTTCATGAACACTGAAGCTTTCTTT.

Ten or more counts support this clonotype. The chain joins TRBV29-1 to TRBJ2-3, with 8 bases identical to TRBD2. Germline V gene sequence: CDR1 SQVTM, CDR2 ANQGSEA. The CDR3 covers 17 residues. J lost 0 bases, V lost 6 bases, and 14 bases had no gene match. CDR3 amino acids: CSVQGPAGVFSTDTQYF. CDR3 nucleotides: TGCAGCGTCCAGGGTCCAGCGGGAGTCTTTAGCACAGATACGCAGTATTTT.